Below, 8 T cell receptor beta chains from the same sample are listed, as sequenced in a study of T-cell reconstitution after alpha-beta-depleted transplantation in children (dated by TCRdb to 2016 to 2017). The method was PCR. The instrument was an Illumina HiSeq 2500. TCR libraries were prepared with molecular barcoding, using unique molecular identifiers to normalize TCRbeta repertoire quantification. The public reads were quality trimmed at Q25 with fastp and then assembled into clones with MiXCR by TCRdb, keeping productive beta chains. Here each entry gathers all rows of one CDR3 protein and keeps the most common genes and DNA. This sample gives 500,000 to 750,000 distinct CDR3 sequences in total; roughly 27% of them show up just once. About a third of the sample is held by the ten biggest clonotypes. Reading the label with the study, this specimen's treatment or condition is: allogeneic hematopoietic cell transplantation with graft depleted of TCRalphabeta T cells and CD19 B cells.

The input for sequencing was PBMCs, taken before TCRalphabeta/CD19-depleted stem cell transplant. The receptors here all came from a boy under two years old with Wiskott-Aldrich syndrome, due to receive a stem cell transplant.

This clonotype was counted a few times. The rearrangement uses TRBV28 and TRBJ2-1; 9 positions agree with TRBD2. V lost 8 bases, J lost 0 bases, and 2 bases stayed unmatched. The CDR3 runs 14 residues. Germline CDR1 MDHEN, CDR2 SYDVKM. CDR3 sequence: CASFSGSSYNEQFF. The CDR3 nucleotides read TGTGCCAGCTTTAGCGGGAGCTCCTACAATGAGCAGTTCTTC.

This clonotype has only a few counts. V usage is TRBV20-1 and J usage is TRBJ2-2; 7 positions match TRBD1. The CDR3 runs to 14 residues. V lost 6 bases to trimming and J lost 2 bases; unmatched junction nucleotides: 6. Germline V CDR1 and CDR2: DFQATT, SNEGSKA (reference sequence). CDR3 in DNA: TGCAGTGCCCAGGGGGACGGCAACACCGGGGAGCTGTTTTTT. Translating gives CSAQGDGNTGELFF.

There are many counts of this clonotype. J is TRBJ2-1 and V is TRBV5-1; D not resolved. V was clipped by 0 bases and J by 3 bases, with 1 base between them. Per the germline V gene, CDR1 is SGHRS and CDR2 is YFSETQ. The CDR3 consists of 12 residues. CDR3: CASSLDYNEQFF. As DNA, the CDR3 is TGCGCCAGCAGCTTGGACTACAATGAGCAGTTCTTC. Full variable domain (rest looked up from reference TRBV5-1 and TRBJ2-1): KAGVTQTPRYLIKTRGQQVTLSCSPISGHRSVSWYQQTPGQGLQFLFEYFSETQRNKGNFPGRFSGRQFSNSRSEMNVSTLELGDSALYLCASSLDYNEQFFGPGTRLTVL.

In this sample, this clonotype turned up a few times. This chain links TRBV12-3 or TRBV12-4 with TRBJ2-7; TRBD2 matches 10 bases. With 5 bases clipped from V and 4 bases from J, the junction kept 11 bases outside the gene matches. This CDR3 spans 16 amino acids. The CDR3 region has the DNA TGTGCCAGCAGTAACTTCATAGCGGGAGGTCGGTACGAGCAGTACTTC. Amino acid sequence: CASSNFIAGGRYEQYF.

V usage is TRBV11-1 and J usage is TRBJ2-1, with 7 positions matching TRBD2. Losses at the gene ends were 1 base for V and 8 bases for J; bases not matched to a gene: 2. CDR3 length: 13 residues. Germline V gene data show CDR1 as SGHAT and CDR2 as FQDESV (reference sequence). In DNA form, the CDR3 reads TGTGCCAGCAGCTTAGGGGGGGGATATGAGCAGTTCTTC. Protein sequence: CASSLGGGYEQFF.

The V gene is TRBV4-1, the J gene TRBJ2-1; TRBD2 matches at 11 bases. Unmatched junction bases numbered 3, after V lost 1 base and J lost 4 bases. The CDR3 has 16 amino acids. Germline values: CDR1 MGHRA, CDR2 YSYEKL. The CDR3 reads CASSQGLAGGYNEQFF. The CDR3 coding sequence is TGCGCCAGCAGCCAAGGCCTAGCGGGAGGATACAATGAGCAGTTCTTC.

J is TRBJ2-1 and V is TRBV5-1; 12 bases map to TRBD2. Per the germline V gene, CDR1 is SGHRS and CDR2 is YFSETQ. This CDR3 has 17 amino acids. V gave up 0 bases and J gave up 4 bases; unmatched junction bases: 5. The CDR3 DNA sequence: TGCGCCAGCAGCTTGGCGACTAGCGGGAGCCAATACAATGAGCAGTTCTTC. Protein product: CASSLATSGSQYNEQFF. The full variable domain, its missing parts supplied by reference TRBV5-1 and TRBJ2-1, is KAGVTQTPRYLIKTRGQQVTLSCSPISGHRSVSWYQQTPGQGLQFLFEYFSETQRNKGNFPGRFSGRQFSNSRSEMNVSTLELGDSALYLCASSLATSGSQYNEQFFGPGTRLTVL.

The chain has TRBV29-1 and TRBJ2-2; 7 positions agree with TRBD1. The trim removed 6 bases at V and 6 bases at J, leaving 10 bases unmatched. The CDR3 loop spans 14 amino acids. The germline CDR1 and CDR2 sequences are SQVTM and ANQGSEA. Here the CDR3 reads CSVRQGTRAGELFF. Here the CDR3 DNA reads TGCAGCGTGCGACAGGGTACGCGGGCCGGGGAGCTGTTTTTT.